This entry features one TCR beta chain sequence. This sample is drawn from a study of Ad26.COV2.S vaccination and SARS-CoV-2 variants. The V gene lost 4 bases and the J gene lost 0 bases, with 7 bases spanning the gap. CDR1 is MDHEN, CDR2 SYDVKM, per germline. The CDR3 extends over 14 amino acids. Treatment noted: about 20 received Ad26.COV2.S at low or high dose, single or two shots; about 5 received placebo; per-sample allocation not given. The investigators took samples on day 63 after the first vaccine or placebo injection. Sequencing used immunoSEQ multiplex PCR; TCRdb keeps in-frame clones, though not all of them. Altogether nearly 400,000 clones are present, over 75% being singletons, with the ten largest covering approximately 1.9%.

Here the sequenced sample was peripheral blood, taken in a trial of Ad26.COV2.S vaccine versus placebo. The chain couples TRBV28 to TRBJ1-3; D gene uncertain. The sequence came from a person between 18 and 60 years old who received the Ad26.COV2.S COVID-19 vaccine or a placebo. The CDR3 nucleotides read TGTGCCAGCAGTTATTTCAGCTCTGGAAACACCATATATTTT. Translated, it gives CASSYFSSGNTIYF.